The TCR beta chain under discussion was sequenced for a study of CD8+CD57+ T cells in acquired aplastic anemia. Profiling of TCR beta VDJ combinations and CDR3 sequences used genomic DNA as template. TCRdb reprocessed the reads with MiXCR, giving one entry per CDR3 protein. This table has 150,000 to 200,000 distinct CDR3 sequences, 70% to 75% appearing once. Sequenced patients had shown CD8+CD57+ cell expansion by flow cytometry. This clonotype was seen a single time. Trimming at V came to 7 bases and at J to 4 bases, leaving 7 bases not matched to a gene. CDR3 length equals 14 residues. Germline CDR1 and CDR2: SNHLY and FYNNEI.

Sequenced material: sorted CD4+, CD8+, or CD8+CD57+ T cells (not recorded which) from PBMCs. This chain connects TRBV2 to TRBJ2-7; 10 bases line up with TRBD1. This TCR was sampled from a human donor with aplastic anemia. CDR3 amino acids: CASIYGTGDYEQYF. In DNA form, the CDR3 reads TGTGCCAGCATTTACGGGACAGGGGATTACGAGCAGTACTTC.